The 5 T cell receptor beta chains reported below all come from one sample, sequenced in a study of blood T cell repertoires in COVID-19. Clones were sequenced by immunoSEQ multiplex PCR, and TCRdb holds only the in-frame ones, with some missing. The repertoire has about 270,000 clones, around nine tenths of them found once; the top ten carry about 8.6%. The sample consisted of peripheral blood. All receptors derive from a man between 35 and 55 years old with active or convalescent COVID-19.

The J gene is TRBJ1-2, the V gene TRBV5-4; D is ambiguous. Trimming removed 4 bases at V and 1 base at J, with 8 bases between. There are 13 residues in the CDR3. From germline, CDR1 is SGHNT and CDR2 YYREEE (reference sequence). The CDR3 nucleotides read TGTGCCAGCAGCCCTACCGATAACTATGGCTACACCTTC. It encodes CASSPTDNYGYTF.

This chain uses TRBV5-4 with TRBJ2-1; D ambiguous. V lost 6 bases and J 2 bases, leaving 18 bases between the germline ends. The V gene's germline CDR1 is SGHNT and CDR2 YYREEE (reference sequence). The CDR3 extends over 16 amino acids. The CDR3 DNA sequence: TGTGCCAGCACCCCCTCCCCCCCGCCAGCCTACAATGAGCAGTTCTTC. Its translation: CASTPSPPPAYNEQFF.

A single count supports this clone. The chain is built from TRBV7-9 and TRBJ1-6; 10 bases align to TRBD1. This CDR3 has 19 amino acids. Germline V lookup: CDR1 SEHNR, CDR2 FQNEAQ (reference sequence). V trimming: 4 bases; J trimming: 3 bases; junction bases outside the gene matches: 12. The CDR3 nucleotides read TGTGCCAGCAGCTCAATGGACAGGGGGAGCCGGTACTATAATTCACCCCTCCACTTT. Protein product: CASSSMDRGSRYYNSPLHF.

V usage is TRBV27 and J usage is TRBJ2-1; 8 bases are a match to TRBD2. V lost 5 bases, J lost 7 bases, and 10 bases stayed unmatched. This CDR3 comprises 15 residues. Germline CDR1 MNHEY, CDR2 SMNVEV (reference sequence). CDR3 sequence (DNA): TGTGCCAGCAGTCTGGTACGGGAGGGCCTGAATGAGCAGTTCTTC. It is translated as CASSLVREGLNEQFF.

The CDR3, as DNA: TGTGCCAGCAGCAGGGGACAATACAATGAGCAGTTCTTC. As protein: CASSRGQYNEQFF. The chain combines TRBV5-4 with TRBJ2-1, with D possibly TRBD1 on 6 matching bases. CDR1 and CDR2 from the germline V gene are SGHNT and YYREEE (reference sequence). The CDR3 is 13 residues long. Trimming removed 4 bases at V and 4 bases at J, with 9 bases between.